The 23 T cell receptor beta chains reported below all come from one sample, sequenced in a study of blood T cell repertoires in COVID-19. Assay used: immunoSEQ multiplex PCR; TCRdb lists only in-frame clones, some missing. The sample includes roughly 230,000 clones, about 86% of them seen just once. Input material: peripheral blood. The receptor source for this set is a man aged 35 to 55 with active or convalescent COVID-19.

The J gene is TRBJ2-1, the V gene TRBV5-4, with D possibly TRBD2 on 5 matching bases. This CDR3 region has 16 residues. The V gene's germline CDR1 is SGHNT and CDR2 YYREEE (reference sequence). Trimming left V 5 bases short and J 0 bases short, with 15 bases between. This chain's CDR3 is CASSLTGRSSYNEQFF. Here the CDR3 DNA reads TGTGCCAGCAGTCTTACGGGAAGAAGCTCCTACAATGAGCAGTTCTTC.

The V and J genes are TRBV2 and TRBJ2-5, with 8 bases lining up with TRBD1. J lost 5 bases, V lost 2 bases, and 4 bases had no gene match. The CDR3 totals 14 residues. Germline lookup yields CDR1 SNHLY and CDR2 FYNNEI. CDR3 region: CASSERTGRETQYF. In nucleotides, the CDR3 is TGTGCCAGCAGTGAAAGGACAGGGCGGGAGACCCAGTACTTC.

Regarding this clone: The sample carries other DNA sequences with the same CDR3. The CDR3 is CASSQGTGSNSPLHF. The CDR3 region has the DNA TGCGCCAGCAGCCAAGGGACAGGGTCGAATTCACCCCTCCACTTT. V gene TRBV4-3 combines with J gene TRBJ1-6; 8 nucleotides line up with TRBD1. The germline V gene encodes CDR1 LGHNA and CDR2 YSLEER. CDR3 length: 15 residues. V dropped 1 base and J dropped 7; count of bases not matched to a gene: 3.

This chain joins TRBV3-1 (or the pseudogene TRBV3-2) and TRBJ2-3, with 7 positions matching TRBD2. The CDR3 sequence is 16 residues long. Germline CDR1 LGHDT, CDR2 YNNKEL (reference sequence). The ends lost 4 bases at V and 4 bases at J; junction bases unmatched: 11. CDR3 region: CASSRSGGSGSDTQYF. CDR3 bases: TGTGCCAGCAGCCGAAGCGGCGGGAGCGGCTCAGATACGCAGTATTTT.

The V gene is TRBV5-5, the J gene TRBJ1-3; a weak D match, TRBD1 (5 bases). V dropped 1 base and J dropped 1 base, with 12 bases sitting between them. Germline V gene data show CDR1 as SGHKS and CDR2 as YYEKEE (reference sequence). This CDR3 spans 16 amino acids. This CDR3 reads CASSLLGVLSGNTIYF. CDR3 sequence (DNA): TGTGCCAGCAGCTTGTTAGGGGTCCTTTCTGGAAACACCATATATTTT.

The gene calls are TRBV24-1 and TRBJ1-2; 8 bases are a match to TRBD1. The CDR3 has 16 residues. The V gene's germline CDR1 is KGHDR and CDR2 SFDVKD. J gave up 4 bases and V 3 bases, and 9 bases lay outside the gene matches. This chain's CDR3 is CATSDPGQGVGYGYTF. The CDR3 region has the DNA TGTGCCACCAGTGATCCCGGACAGGGAGTAGGCTATGGCTACACCTTC.

The DNA of the CDR3 is TGTGCCAGCAGCTTCCCCGGGGAGGAGCAGTACTTC. It codes for CASSFPGEEQYF. V and J are TRBV7-6 and TRBJ2-7; tentatively, D is TRBD2 (5 bases). CDR1 is SGHVS, CDR2 FNYEAQ, per germline. The V end lost 3 bases, the J end lost 7 bases, and 10 bases lay between the germline ends. The CDR3 spans 12 residues.

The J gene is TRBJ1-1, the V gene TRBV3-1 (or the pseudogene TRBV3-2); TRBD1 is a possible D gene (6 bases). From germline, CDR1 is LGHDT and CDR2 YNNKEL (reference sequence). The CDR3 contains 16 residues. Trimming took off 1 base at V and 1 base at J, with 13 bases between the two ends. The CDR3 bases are TGTGCCAGCAGCCAAGCGGGGGGGCCGGGGAACACTGAAGCTTTCTTT. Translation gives CASSQAGGPGNTEAFF.

The CDR3 DNA reads as TGTGCCAGCAGCTTGACGGGACAGACCTCTGAAATAAGCAATCAGCCCCAGCATTTT. This encodes CASSLTGQTSEISNQPQHF. The J gene is TRBJ1-5, the V gene TRBV7-8, with 7 positions matching TRBD1. The CDR3 is 19 residues long. CDR1 SGHVS and CDR2 FQNEAQ come from the germline V gene. Trimming cost V 3 bases and J 1 base; bases outside gene matches: 15. The full variable domain, completed using reference TRBV7-8 and TRBJ1-5, is GAGVSQSPRYKVAKRGQDVALRCDPISGHVSLFWYQQALGQGPEFLTYFQNEAQLDKSGLPSDRFFAERPEGSVSTLKIQRTQQEDSAVYLCASSLTGQTSEISNQPQHFGDGTRLSIL.

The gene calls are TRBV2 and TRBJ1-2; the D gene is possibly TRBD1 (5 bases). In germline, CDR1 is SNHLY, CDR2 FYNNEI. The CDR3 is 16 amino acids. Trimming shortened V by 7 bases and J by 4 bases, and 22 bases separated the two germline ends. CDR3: CASIPPMGQWGYGYTF. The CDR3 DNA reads TGTGCCAGCATTCCCCCGATGGGGCAGTGGGGCTATGGCTACACCTTC.

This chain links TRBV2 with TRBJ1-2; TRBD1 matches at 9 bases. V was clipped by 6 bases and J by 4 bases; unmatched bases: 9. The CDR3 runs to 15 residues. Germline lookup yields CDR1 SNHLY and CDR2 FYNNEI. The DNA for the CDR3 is TGTGCCAGCAGGAACACAGGGGGCTCCGGCTATGGCTACACCTTC. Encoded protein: CASRNTGGSGYGYTF.

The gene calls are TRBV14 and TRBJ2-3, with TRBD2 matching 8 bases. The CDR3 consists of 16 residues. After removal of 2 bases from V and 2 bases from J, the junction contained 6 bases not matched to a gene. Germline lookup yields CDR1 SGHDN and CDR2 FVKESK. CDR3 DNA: TGTGCCAGCAGCCAATGGGCGGGAGGCCCCACAGATACGCAGTATTTT. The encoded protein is CASSQWAGGPTDTQYF.

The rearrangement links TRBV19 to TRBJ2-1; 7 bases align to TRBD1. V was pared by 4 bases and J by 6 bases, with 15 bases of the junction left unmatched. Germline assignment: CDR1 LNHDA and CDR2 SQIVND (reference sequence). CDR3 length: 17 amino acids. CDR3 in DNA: TGTGCCAGTAGTACCCCGCCGGGACAGATCTACTTCAATGAGCAGTTCTTC. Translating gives CASSTPPGQIYFNEQFF.

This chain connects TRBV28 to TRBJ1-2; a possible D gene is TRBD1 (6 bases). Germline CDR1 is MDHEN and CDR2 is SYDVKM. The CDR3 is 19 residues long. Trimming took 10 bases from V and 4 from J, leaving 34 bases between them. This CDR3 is CAIYSLTSGRTDSPYGYTF. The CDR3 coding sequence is TGTGCCATCTATAGCCTGACTTCGGGCAGGACAGATTCTCCCTATGGCTACACCTTC.

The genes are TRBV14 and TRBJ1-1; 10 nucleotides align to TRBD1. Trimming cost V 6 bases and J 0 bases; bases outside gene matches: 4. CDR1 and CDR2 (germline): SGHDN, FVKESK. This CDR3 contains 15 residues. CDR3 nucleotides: TGTGCCAGCAGAAGGACAGGGGGGATGAACACTGAAGCTTTCTTT. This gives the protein CASRRTGGMNTEAFF.

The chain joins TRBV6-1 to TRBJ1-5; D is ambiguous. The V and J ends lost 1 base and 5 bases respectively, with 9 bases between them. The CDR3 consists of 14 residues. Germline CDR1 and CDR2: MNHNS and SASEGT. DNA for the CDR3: TGTGCCAGCAGTGAAGACCGGGGATATCAGCCCCAGCATTTT. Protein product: CASSEDRGYQPQHF.

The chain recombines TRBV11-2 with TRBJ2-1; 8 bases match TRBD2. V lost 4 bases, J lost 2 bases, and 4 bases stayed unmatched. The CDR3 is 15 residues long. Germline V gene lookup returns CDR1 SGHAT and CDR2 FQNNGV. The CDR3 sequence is CASSYLAGPYNEQFF. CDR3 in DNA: TGTGCCAGCAGCTACTTAGCGGGGCCCTACAATGAGCAGTTCTTC. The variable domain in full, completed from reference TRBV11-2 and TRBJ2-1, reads EAGVAQSPRYKIIEKRQSVAFWCNPISGHATLYWYQQILGQGPKLLIQFQNNGVVDDSQLPKDRFSAERLKGVDSTLKIQPAKLEDSAVYLCASSYLAGPYNEQFFGPGTRLTVL.

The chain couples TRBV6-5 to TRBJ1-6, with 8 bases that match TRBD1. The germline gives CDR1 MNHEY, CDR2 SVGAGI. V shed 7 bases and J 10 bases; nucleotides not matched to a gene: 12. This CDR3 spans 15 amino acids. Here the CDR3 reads CASTPADRAGSPLHF. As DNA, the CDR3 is TGTGCCAGCACCCCTGCGGACAGGGCGGGATCACCCCTCCACTTT.

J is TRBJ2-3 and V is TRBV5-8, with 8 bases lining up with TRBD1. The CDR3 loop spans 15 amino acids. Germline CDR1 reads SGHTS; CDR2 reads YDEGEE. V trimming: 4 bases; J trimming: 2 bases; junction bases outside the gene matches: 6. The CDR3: CASSPRDRTTDTQYF. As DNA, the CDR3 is TGTGCCAGCAGCCCCCGGGACAGGACCACAGATACGCAGTATTTT.

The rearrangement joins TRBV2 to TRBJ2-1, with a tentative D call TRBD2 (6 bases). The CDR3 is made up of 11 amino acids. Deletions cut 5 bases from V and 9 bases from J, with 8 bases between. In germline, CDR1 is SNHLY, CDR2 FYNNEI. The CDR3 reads CASSREAEQFF. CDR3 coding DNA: TGTGCCAGCAGTAGGGAGGCTGAGCAGTTCTTC.

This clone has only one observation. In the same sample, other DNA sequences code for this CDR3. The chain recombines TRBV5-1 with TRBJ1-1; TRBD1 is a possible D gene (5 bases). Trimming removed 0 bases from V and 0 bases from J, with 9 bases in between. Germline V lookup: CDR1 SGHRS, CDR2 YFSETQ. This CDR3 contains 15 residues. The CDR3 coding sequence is TGCGCCAGCAGCTTGGCTCCAGGGATGAACACTGAAGCTTTCTTT. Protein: CASSLAPGMNTEAFF.

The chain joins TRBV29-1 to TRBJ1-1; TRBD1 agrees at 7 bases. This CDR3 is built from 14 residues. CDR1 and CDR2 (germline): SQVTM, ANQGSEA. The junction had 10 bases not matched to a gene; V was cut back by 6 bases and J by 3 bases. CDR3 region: CSVGFTGEYTEAFF. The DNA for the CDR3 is TGCAGCGTGGGTTTCACAGGGGAATACACTGAAGCTTTCTTT.

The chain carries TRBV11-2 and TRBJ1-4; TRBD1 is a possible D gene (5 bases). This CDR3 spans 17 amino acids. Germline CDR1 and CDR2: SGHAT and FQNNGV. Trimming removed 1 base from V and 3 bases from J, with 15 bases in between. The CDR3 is CASSLGPRALANEKLFF. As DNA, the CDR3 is TGTGCCAGCAGCTTAGGTCCCAGGGCTCTCGCTAATGAAAAACTGTTTTTT.